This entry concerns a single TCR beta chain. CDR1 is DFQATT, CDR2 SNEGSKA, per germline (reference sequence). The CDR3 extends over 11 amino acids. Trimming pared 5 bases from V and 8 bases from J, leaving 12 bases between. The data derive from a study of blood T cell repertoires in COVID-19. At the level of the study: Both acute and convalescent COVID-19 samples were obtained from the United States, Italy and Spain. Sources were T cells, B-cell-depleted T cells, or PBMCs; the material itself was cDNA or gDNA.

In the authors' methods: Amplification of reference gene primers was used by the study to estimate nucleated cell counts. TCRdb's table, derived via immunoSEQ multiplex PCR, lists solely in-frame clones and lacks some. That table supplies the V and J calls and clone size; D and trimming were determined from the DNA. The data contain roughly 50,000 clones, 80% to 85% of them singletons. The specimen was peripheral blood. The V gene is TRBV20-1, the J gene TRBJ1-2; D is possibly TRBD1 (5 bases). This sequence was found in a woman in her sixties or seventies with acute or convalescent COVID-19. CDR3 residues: CSAAGSRGYTF. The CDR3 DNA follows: TGCAGTGCTGCAGGGTCCCGAGGCTACACCTTC.